One sample yielded the 14 T cell receptor beta chains listed below, sequenced in a study of blood T cell repertoires in COVID-19 (dated by TCRdb to the early 2020s). Library preparation employed the immunoSEQ multiplex PCR assay. The table was pulled from immuneACCESS by TCRdb, which kept in-frame rearrangements only. Such tables lose some clones; where checked, under half of the loss comes from unresolved V genes, and the rest has no known cause. The sample yields 130,000 to 150,000 clones; approximately 91% were counted once. Of the sample, 2.3% is held by the ten largest clones. The sample consisted of peripheral blood. Source of these receptors: a human donor in a cohort sampled during active COVID-19.

CDR3 in DNA: TGTGCCAGTAGTATCGCGACGGGCACTGAAGCTTTCTTT. Translation: CASSIATGTEAFF. This chain links TRBV19 with TRBJ1-1; no definite D call. The CDR3 has 13 amino acids. Germline-derived CDR1 and CDR2 are LNHDA and SQIVND (reference sequence). Deletions cut 3 bases from V and 4 bases from J, with 9 bases between.

This chain connects TRBV7-8 to TRBJ2-2; a possible D gene is TRBD1 (6 bases). Germline CDR1 is SGHVS and CDR2 is FQNEAQ. V gave up 5 bases and J gave up 0 bases, with 10 bases separating them. The CDR3 is 15 amino acids. The CDR3 protein is CASSPGTPNTGELFF. CDR3 nucleotide sequence: TGTGCCAGCAGCCCCGGGACACCGAACACCGGGGAGCTGTTTTTT.

V usage is TRBV7-2 and J usage is TRBJ1-6; D is perhaps TRBD1 (5 bases). Trimming removed 5 bases at V and 1 base at J, with 12 bases between. CDR3 length: 16 amino acids. CDR1 is SGHTA, CDR2 FQGNSA, per germline. This CDR3 reads CASSPWGGSYNSPLHF. CDR3 nucleotides: TGTGCCAGCAGCCCATGGGGGGGATCCTATAATTCACCCCTCCACTTT.

The V gene is TRBV11-2, the J gene TRBJ2-3; 10 bases align to TRBD2. The ends lost 4 bases at V and 4 bases at J; junction bases unmatched: 14. The germline V gene has CDR1 SGHAT and CDR2 FQNNGV. The CDR3 contains 18 residues. The CDR3 sequence is CASSSGRGTSGASDTQYF. The CDR3 coding sequence is TGTGCCAGCAGCTCTGGCAGGGGAACTAGCGGGGCTTCAGATACGCAGTATTTT.

The chain uses TRBV7-2 and TRBJ1-1; a possible D gene is TRBD1 (6 bases). Trimming stripped 6 bases from V and 3 bases from J, with 17 bases between. In germline, CDR1 is SGHTA, CDR2 FQGNSA. The CDR3 runs 15 residues. CDR3 bases: TGTGCCAGCAGTACCCAGGGGCGCGGGTACACTGAAGCTTTCTTT. As protein: CASSTQGRGYTEAFF. Using reference TRBV7-2 and TRBJ1-1 for the parts outside the CDR3, the full variable domain is GAGVSQSPSNKVTEKGKDVELRCDPISGHTALYWYRQSLGQGLEFLIYFQGNSAPDKSGLPSDRFSAERTGGSVSTLTIQRTQQEDSAVYLCASSTQGRGYTEAFFGQGTRLTVV.

The V and J genes are TRBV7-2 and TRBJ2-5; tentative D call: TRBD2 (6 bases). Trimming took 2 bases from V and 3 from J, leaving 13 bases between them. The CDR3 sequence is 15 residues long. The germline V gene encodes CDR1 SGHTA and CDR2 FQGNSA. CDR3 residues: CASSLSSGRKETQYF. The CDR3 bases are TGTGCCAGCAGCTTAAGCTCTGGGAGGAAAGAGACCCAGTACTTC.

The chain uses TRBV3-1 (or the pseudogene TRBV3-2) and TRBJ2-7; TRBD1 aligns across 7 bases. Germline lookup yields CDR1 LGHDT and CDR2 YNNKEL (reference sequence). After removal of 2 bases from V and 3 bases from J, the junction contained 7 bases not matched to a gene. The CDR3 spans 15 residues. The CDR3 coding sequence is TGTGCCAGCAGCCAAAAAGGACAGGCTTACTACGAGCAGTACTTC. Its protein product is CASSQKGQAYYEQYF.

The rearrangement links TRBV7-9 to TRBJ2-4; a possible D gene is TRBD2 (6 bases). This CDR3 contains 13 residues. Germline lookup yields CDR1 SEHNR and CDR2 FQNEAQ (reference sequence). The V gene lost 5 bases and the J gene lost 5 bases, with 10 bases spanning the gap. The CDR3 nucleotides read TGTGCCAGCAGCGCCTGGGGGGAAAACATTCAGTACTTC. Residues: CASSAWGENIQYF.

This chain connects TRBV28 to TRBJ1-4; D uncertain. With 7 bases removed from V and 5 bases from J, the gap between germline ends came to 5 bases. This CDR3 has 11 amino acids. CDR1 is MDHEN and CDR2 is SYDVKM in the germline V gene. Here the CDR3 DNA reads TGTGCCAGCACCCAGAATGAAAAACTGTTTTTT. Translated: CASTQNEKLFF.

The chain carries TRBV6-2 or TRBV6-3 and TRBJ2-5; D is undetermined. The V end was cut by 0 bases, the J end by 5 bases, with 16 bases between. The CDR3 runs to 16 residues. Germline V CDR1 and CDR2: MNHEY, SVGEGT. The CDR3 region has the DNA TGTGCCAGCAGTTACTCTTTCGGTGCCCTAGAGGAGACCCAGTACTTC. Residues: CASSYSFGALEETQYF.

Regarding this clone: Germline is not matched at one junction end, which may reflect a read error. The gene calls are TRBV7-7 and TRBJ2-3, with 9 bases fitting TRBD2. The germline gives CDR1 SSHAT, CDR2 FNYEAQ (reference sequence). The CDR3 spans 15 residues. The CDR3 nucleotides are TGTGCTAGCAGCTTAGCTAGCGGGGGCACAGATACGCAGTATTTT. It specifies CASSLASGGTDTQYF.

The gene calls are TRBV11-1 and TRBJ2-2; tentative D call: TRBD2 (6 bases). V was shortened by 5 bases and J by 7 bases, with 14 bases between the two germline ends. The CDR3 length is 14 residues. Per the germline V gene, CDR1 is SGHAT and CDR2 is FQDESV (reference sequence). CDR3 residues: CASSPRLGYGELFF. The CDR3 bases are TGTGCCAGCAGCCCTAGACTAGGTTACGGGGAGCTGTTTTTT.

This chain joins TRBV6-5 and TRBJ1-1, with 7 bases matching TRBD1. CDR1 and CDR2 (germline): MNHEY, SVGAGI. With V trimmed by 0 bases and J by 8 bases, 3 bases remained unmatched. The CDR3 is 13 amino acids. The CDR3 nucleotides are TGTGCCAGCAGTTACTCGAGGGACAGAGAAGCTTTCTTT. Translating gives CASSYSRDREAFF.

This clone has only one observation. The rearrangement joins TRBV5-1 to TRBJ2-2; TRBD2 matches at 9 bases. V lost 5 bases and J lost 6; bases outside the gene matches: 8. There are 15 residues in the CDR3. Germline V gene lookup returns CDR1 SGHRS and CDR2 YFSETQ. In nucleotides, the CDR3 is TGCGCCAGCAGTACGAGCGGGAGGCCGCCCGGGGAGCTGTTTTTT. Translated: CASSTSGRPPGELFF.